This T cell receptor beta chain came from a study of cytomegalovirus exposure and HLA in healthy donors. Study findings and constraints: The listing of 160 or so TCR beta chains classed them as cytomegalovirus-associated.

The V end was cut by 0 bases, the J end by 0 bases, with 23 bases between. The germline V gene has CDR1 SGDLS and CDR2 YYNGEE. The CDR3 runs to 20 residues. The PCR employed 60 Vbeta primers together with 13 Jbeta primers. The data were produced by immunoSEQ multiplex PCR, yet TCRdb's version contains in-frame clones alone and is incomplete. Seen here are 99,000 or so clones, around 15% observed once, and the top ten hold 0.8% to 0.95%. This clone occurred a few times. Its matching antigen is unknown. The chain is built from TRBV9 and TRBJ2-3; maybe TRBD1 (6 bases). Sequenced material: PBMCs. The clonotype comes from a female donor in good health and CMV-seronegative. The CDR3 bases are TGTGCCAGCAGCGTAGACACTCCTCACCTACAGGGAAGAAGCACAGATACGCAGTATTTT. Its translation: CASSVDTPHLQGRSTDTQYF.